This TCR beta chain emerged from a study of shared clonotypes between healthy human individuals. Study-wide results and limits: Shared across several donors were roughly 4.8% of the naive CD4 clonotypes. Naive subsets, compared against memory subsets, generally had larger estimated richness values. Investigators expected sequencing depth to affect clonotype sharing among donors.

Assay: immunoSEQ multiplex PCR; the TCRdb copy retains only in-frame clones and omits some. The sample lists more than 1,200,000 clones; about 98.5% were seen once. In the case of this clone: The antigen remains undetermined.

The CDR3 totals 14 residues. The germline V gene has CDR1 SQVTM and CDR2 ANQGSEA. V shed 7 bases and J shed 3 bases, with 19 bases lying between them. The CD4+ fraction was divided into a CD45RA+ naive subset and a CD45RA-negative memory subset. The sample consisted of naive CD4+ T cells sorted from blood. Described subset: CD45RA+ positively selected. The rearrangement joins TRBV29-1 to TRBJ2-7; TRBD1 or TRBD2 may be the D gene (7 bases each). This clonotype was obtained from a man aged 30 to 39 in good health. CDR3 DNA: TGCAGCGCAGGGGGAGGGGGTAGGAACTACGAGCAGTACTTC. It is translated as CSAGGGGRNYEQYF.